The next 8 T cell receptor beta chains were all read from a single sample in a study of sequential checkpoint blockade in melanoma. Specified treatment: randomized to nivolumab then ipilimumab (arm A) or the reverse (arm B). The repertoire was sequenced with immunoSEQ multiplex PCR; TCRdb's copy has only in-frame clones and lacks some. The sample has more than 15,000 clones, about two thirds seen once. The sample here was CD8+ T cells sorted from blood (inferred from file names), taken from a patient given nivolumab and ipilimumab in sequence. The receptors were gathered from a human donor with melanoma.

This clone was observed a few times. The gene calls are TRBV7-9 and TRBJ1-2; no definite D call. This CDR3 has 16 amino acids. CDR1 is SEHNR and CDR2 is FQNEAQ in the germline V gene (reference sequence). The V end lost 4 bases, the J end lost 4 bases, and 19 bases lay between the germline ends. The CDR3 nucleotides are TGTGCCAGCAGCTCAACGGGAAACGAAGGGATCTATGGCTACACCTTC. It encodes CASSSTGNEGIYGYTF.

The V gene is TRBV6-1, the J gene TRBJ2-7, with D perhaps matching TRBD1 (7 bases). Trimming removed 1 base at V and 0 bases at J, with 10 bases between. CDR3 length: 15 residues. Per germline, CDR1 MNHNS and CDR2 SASEGT. The DNA of the CDR3 is TGTGCCAGCAGTGAAGGACAGGGACTCTCCTACGAGCAGTACTTC. Translation gives CASSEGQGLSYEQYF.

The gene calls are TRBV11-1 and TRBJ1-2; 8 nucleotides agree with TRBD1. This CDR3 has 15 residues. Trimming took 4 bases from V and 2 from J; bases not matched to a gene: 6. CDR1 and CDR2 from the germline V gene are SGHAT and FQDESV (reference sequence). The CDR3 loop reads CASSSGQGLNYGYTF. CDR3 in DNA: TGTGCCAGCAGCTCCGGACAGGGCCTCAACTATGGCTACACCTTC.

There are a few counts of this clone. This chain links TRBV7-8 with TRBJ2-5; D gene uncertain. With the DNA end fitting TRBJ2-7 better, the J assignment may be wrong. CDR1 is SGHVS, CDR2 FQNEAQ, per germline. The CDR3 spans 18 residues. The CDR3 is CASSLRKPSSVVYYEQYF. The CDR3 DNA reads as TGTGCCAGCAGCTTGAGAAAACCCTCCAGCGTGGTGTACTACGAGCAGTACTTC.

This sequence joins TRBV5-8 and TRBJ1-1; maybe TRBD1 (5 bases). V was trimmed by 4 bases and J by 1 base, leaving 17 bases between them. Germline-derived CDR1 and CDR2 are SGHTS and YDEGEE. The CDR3 covers 16 residues. The CDR3 protein is CASSPYRGLSNTEAFF. As DNA, the CDR3 is TGTGCCAGCAGCCCATACCGGGGACTTTCGAACACTGAAGCTTTCTTT.

This clone appeared once. V gene TRBV9 combines with J gene TRBJ2-1; D gene unclear. In germline, CDR1 is SGDLS, CDR2 YYNGEE. The length of the CDR3 is 14 residues. Trimming removed 0 bases at V and 6 bases at J, with 10 bases between. The CDR3 sequence is CASSVAGSTNEQFF. The CDR3 nucleotides are TGTGCCAGCAGCGTAGCTGGTAGCACCAATGAGCAGTTCTTC.

CDR3: CASSLYHRETQYF. In DNA form, the CDR3 reads TGTGCCAGCAGTTTATATCATCGGGAGACCCAGTACTTC. The chain recombines TRBV27 with TRBJ2-5; D ambiguous. V lost 1 base and J lost 5, with 8 bases in between. CDR1 is MNHEY and CDR2 is SMNVEV in the germline V gene (reference sequence). The CDR3 sequence is 13 residues long.

The V call is TRBV27, the J call TRBJ2-7; 7 nucleotides agree with TRBD2. The germline gives CDR1 MNHEY, CDR2 SMNVEV (reference sequence). Unmatched junction bases numbered 8, after V lost 6 bases and J lost 0 bases. This CDR3 region has 15 residues. CDR3 coding DNA: TGTGCCAGCAGACTCTCTAGCGGAAGCTCCTACGAGCAGTACTTC. Translation gives CASRLSSGSSYEQYF.